The T cell receptor beta chain described here comes from a study of control samples from healthy donors and cancer patients. This clone was seen only once. Assay used: immunoSEQ multiplex PCR; TCRdb lists only in-frame clones, some missing. Of some 96,000 clones detected, 80% to 95% appear once; the ten largest clones hold approximately 7.6%. The length of the CDR3 is 13 residues. Germline CDR1 and CDR2: MNHEY and SMNVEV (reference sequence). Trimming at V came to 5 bases and at J to 6 bases, leaving 5 bases not matched to a gene. The receptor comes from a man aged 18-30 years in good health. The gene calls are TRBV27 and TRBJ2-7; the match to TRBD2 covers 9 bases. Sequenced sample: blood. This chain's CDR3 is CASSPGLAPEQYF. Here the CDR3 DNA reads TGTGCCAGCAGTCCCGGACTAGCGCCCGAGCAGTACTTC.